The 24 T cell receptor beta chains below were found in one sample sequenced in a study of vaccination and CD4 T cells after COVID-19. The Oncomine TCR Beta short-read assay was applied to DNA of cultured CD4+ T cells. One entry per CDR3 protein results from TCRdb running MiXCR on the PCR reads. The sample consists of almost 25,000 distinct CDR3 sequences, around 62% of them appearing once. Their specific antigens are unknown. This sample's treatment: approximately 10-day PBMC culture with coronavirus spike peptide pools or control peptides (ViraFEST assay). Sample: CD4+ T cells from blood, cultured in vitro. The receptors shown here come from a human donor who had recovered from COVID-19.

V usage is TRBV5-1 and J usage is TRBJ1-1; TRBD1 aligns across 10 bases. Germline CDR1 and CDR2: SGHRS and YFSETQ. The CDR3 covers 14 residues. V lost 2 bases, J lost 4 bases, and 2 bases stayed unmatched. The CDR3 DNA follows: TGCGCCAGCAGCTTCGGGGACAGGGGCACTGAAGCTTTCTTT. Protein product: CASSFGDRGTEAFF. The full variable domain, rest sourced from reference TRBV5-1 and TRBJ1-1, is KAGVTQTPRYLIKTRGQQVTLSCSPISGHRSVSWYQQTPGQGLQFLFEYFSETQRNKGNFPGRFSGRQFSNSRSEMNVSTLELGDSALYLCASSFGDRGTEAFFGQGTRLTVV.

Only one count was recorded for this clonotype. DNA of the CDR3: TGTGCCAGTAGTATTGGGGGACAGGGTTCGGACTATGGCTACACCTTC. Amino acid sequence: CASSIGGQGSDYGYTF. The chain links TRBV19 to TRBJ1-2, with 9 nucleotides matching TRBD1. This CDR3 spans 16 amino acids. The V and J ends lost 3 bases and 3 bases, in that order; junction bases with no gene match: 8. Germline V CDR1 and CDR2: LNHDA, SQIVND (reference sequence). Looking up the rest from reference TRBV19 and TRBJ1-2 gives the full variable domain: DGGITQSPKYLFRKEGQNVTLSCEQNLNHDAMYWYRQDPGQGLRLIYYSQIVNDFQKGDIAEGYSVSREKKESFPLTVTSAQKNPTAFYLCASSIGGQGSDYGYTFGSGTRLTVV.

The chain couples TRBV7-2 to TRBJ2-5, with 10 bases fitting TRBD2. The CDR3 length is 17 residues. Germline trimming cut 4 bases from V and 3 bases from J; bases unmatched to any gene: 11. Germline CDR1 reads SGHTA; CDR2 reads FQGNSA. The CDR3 here is CASSSRTSGFSKETQYF. The CDR3 DNA follows: TGTGCCAGCAGCTCGAGGACTAGCGGATTTTCTAAAGAGACCCAGTACTTC. The full variable domain, rest sourced from reference TRBV7-2 and TRBJ2-5, is GAGVSQSPSNKVTEKGKDVELRCDPISGHTALYWYRQSLGQGLEFLIYFQGNSAPDKSGLPSDRFSAERTGGSVSTLTIQRTQQEDSAVYLCASSSRTSGFSKETQYFGPGTRLLVL.

This chain joins TRBV6-2 or TRBV6-3 and TRBJ1-1; D ambiguous. The CDR3 covers 15 residues. Germline lookup yields CDR1 MNHEY and CDR2 SVGEGT. The V end was cut by 7 bases, the J end by 5 bases, with 20 bases between. CDR3: CASNTGLPLVTEAFF. In DNA, the CDR3 is TGTGCCAGCAACACGGGTCTTCCCTTGGTTACTGAAGCTTTCTTT.

This clonotype was seen a single time. V and J are TRBV4-3 and TRBJ1-4, with 8 bases fitting TRBD1. Germline V lookup: CDR1 LGHNA, CDR2 YSLEER. This CDR3 contains 16 residues. V was clipped by 5 bases and J by 2 bases; unmatched bases: 7. Here the CDR3 reads CASSSDRALTNEKLFF. DNA of the CDR3: TGCGCCAGCAGCTCGGACAGGGCTCTCACTAATGAAAAACTGTTTTTT.

The rearrangement uses TRBV6-2 or TRBV6-3 and TRBJ1-2; unclear D gene. There are 14 residues in the CDR3. CDR1 is MNHEY and CDR2 is SVGEGT in the germline V gene. V was pared by 1 base and J by 8 bases, with 14 bases between. CDR3 region: CASSYLPGSGGYTF. CDR3 bases: TGTGCCAGCAGTTACTTACCGGGCTCCGGCGGCTACACCTTC.

The chain links TRBV20-1 to TRBJ1-4; no clear D gene. V dropped 6 bases and J dropped 0 bases, with 11 bases sitting between them. This CDR3 has 14 amino acids. Germline CDR1 is DFQATT and CDR2 is SNEGSKA (reference sequence). CDR3 nucleotide sequence: TGCAGTGCGGACGGTAGTGCAACTAATGAAAAACTGTTTTTT. Translation: CSADGSATNEKLFF.

The sample holds a few counts of this clonotype. J is TRBJ1-5 and V is TRBV19; 9 bases match TRBD1. The CDR3 is 15 amino acids. The V segment lost 3 bases and the J segment 6 bases; nucleotides outside the gene matches: 6. Germline loops: CDR1 LNHDA, CDR2 SQIVND (reference sequence). CDR3 nucleotides: TGTGCCAGTAGTATCCAGACAGGGGGGATTCAGCCCCAGCATTTT. This encodes CASSIQTGGIQPQHF. The full variable domain, rest sourced from reference TRBV19 and TRBJ1-5, is DGGITQSPKYLFRKEGQNVTLSCEQNLNHDAMYWYRQDPGQGLRLIYYSQIVNDFQKGDIAEGYSVSREKKESFPLTVTSAQKNPTAFYLCASSIQTGGIQPQHFGDGTRLSIL.

This clonotype was detected once. The chain recombines TRBV14 with TRBJ2-3; D is ambiguous. Trimming took 4 bases from V and 2 from J, leaving 7 bases between them. The CDR3 extends over 13 amino acids. CDR1 SGHDN and CDR2 FVKESK come from the germline V gene. CDR3 protein: CASSRSLTDTQYF. The CDR3 coding sequence is TGTGCCAGCAGCCGAAGCCTCACAGATACGCAGTATTTT.

This clonotype was counted only a few times. CDR3 sequence reads: CASSLDRAGYGYTF. CDR3 nucleotides: TGTGCCAGCAGTTTAGACAGGGCGGGGTATGGCTACACCTTC. The genes are TRBV27 and TRBJ1-2; 7 bases match TRBD1. This CDR3 is built from 14 residues. The germline V gene encodes CDR1 MNHEY and CDR2 SMNVEV (reference sequence). V gave up 2 bases and J gave up 5 bases; unmatched junction bases: 5.

The chain has TRBV28 and TRBJ1-3, with 7 positions matching TRBD1. The V segment lost 4 bases and the J segment 7 bases; nucleotides outside the gene matches: 13. CDR1 is MDHEN and CDR2 is SYDVKM in the germline V gene. There are 16 residues in the CDR3. The CDR3 region is CASSSRGAGGRNTIYF. The CDR3 coding sequence is TGTGCCAGCAGTTCCCGAGGGGCAGGGGGTAGGAACACCATATATTTT.

The chain recombines TRBV12-3 or TRBV12-4 with TRBJ2-2; the match to TRBD2 covers 12 bases. The CDR3 length is 15 residues. V was pared by 6 bases and J by 7 bases, with 6 bases of the junction left unmatched. The CDR3 DNA reads as TGTGCCAGCAGGCCTAGCGGGAGGGCCTACGGGGAGCTGTTTTTT. Translation gives CASRPSGRAYGELFF.

This rearrangement joins TRBV10-3 to TRBJ2-2; no definite D call. This CDR3 is 12 amino acids long. Germline V lookup: CDR1 ENHRY, CDR2 SYGVKD. V was shortened by 10 bases and J by 6 bases, with 12 bases between the two germline ends. Here the CDR3 DNA reads TGTGCCACGGACCGAGGTGCCGGGGAGCTGTTTTTT. Translated, it gives CATDRGAGELFF.

The genes are TRBV6-5 and TRBJ2-2; D ambiguous. Germline assignment: CDR1 MNHEY and CDR2 SVGAGI. This CDR3 is built from 18 residues. The V end was cut by 2 bases, the J end by 0 bases, with 16 bases between. As DNA, the CDR3 is TGTGCCAGCAGTTACAGGTCTGTCGCGGTCGCGAACACCGGGGAGCTGTTTTTT. It encodes CASSYRSVAVANTGELFF.

About this clonotype: One end of the junction varies from germline; a read error may be responsible. The rearrangement links TRBV29-1 to TRBJ1-1; 8 bases are a match to TRBD1. CDR1 and CDR2 from the germline V gene are SQVTM and ANQGSEA. CDR3 length: 14 residues. The CDR3 nucleotides read TGCAGCGTTGCACCGCTACGGACAGGGCTTTTACATCTCTTT. Its translation is CSVAPLRTGLLHLF.

The chain links TRBV6-2 or TRBV6-3 to TRBJ2-4, with D perhaps TRBD1 (5 bases). The germline CDR1 and CDR2 sequences are MNHEY and SVGEGT. The CDR3 length is 16 residues. V lost 0 bases to trimming and J lost 3 bases, with 12 bases between them. CDR3 loop: CASSYSTRVVKNIQYF. For the CDR3, the DNA is TGTGCCAGCAGTTACTCGACCAGGGTAGTCAAAAACATTCAGTACTTC.

The chain recombines TRBV4-2 with TRBJ2-6; 9 positions match TRBD1. Germline-derived CDR1 and CDR2 are LGHNA and YNFKEQ. The CDR3 length is 19 residues. The V gene end was trimmed by 4 bases and the J gene end by 0 bases; junction bases not matched to a gene: 10. This CDR3 is CASSPRTGAIFSGANVLTF. The CDR3 nucleotides are TGTGCCAGCAGCCCCCGGACAGGGGCTATATTCTCTGGGGCCAACGTCCTGACTTTC.

This clonotype is a singleton in its sample. The V and J genes are TRBV6-5 and TRBJ1-6; TRBD1 is a possible D gene (6 bases). Germline CDR1 and CDR2: MNHEY and SVGAGI. The ends were cut back, 0 bases at V and 6 bases at J, with 18 bases in the middle. This CDR3 has 18 residues. The CDR3 bases are TGTGCCAGCAGTTACTCGATGTTGGCGGGAGGGGGTAATTCACCCCTCCACTTT. Translation gives CASSYSMLAGGGNSPLHF.

V gene TRBV7-9 combines with J gene TRBJ1-5, with D uncertain. Trimming left V 2 bases short and J 6 bases short, with 8 bases between. CDR1 SEHNR and CDR2 FQNEAQ come from the germline V gene (reference sequence). CDR3 length equals 13 residues. The CDR3 reads CASSLSGSQPQHF. The CDR3 DNA sequence: TGTGCCAGCAGCTTAAGCGGTAGTCAGCCCCAGCATTTT. The complete variable domain, with remaining parts taken from reference TRBV7-9 and TRBJ1-5, reads DTGVSQNPRHKITKRGQNVTFRCDPISEHNRLYWYRQTLGQGPEFLTYFQNEAQLEKSRLLSDRFSAERPKGSFSTLEIQRTEQGDSAMYLCASSLSGSQPQHFGDGTRLSIL.

This clonotype came up a few times. The chain links TRBV15 to TRBJ1-5, with D unclear. CDR1 is LNHNV, CDR2 YYDKDF, per germline (reference sequence). This CDR3 region has 16 residues. V lost 6 bases to trimming and J lost 1 base, with 16 bases between them. DNA for the CDR3: TGTGCCACCAGTAAAGGATTTATAGGGAGCAATCAGCCCCAGCATTTT. Its protein is CATSKGFIGSNQPQHF.

This clonotype turned up a few times. The V gene is TRBV24-1, the J gene TRBJ2-3, with D possibly TRBD1 on 5 matching bases. Germline CDR1 and CDR2: KGHDR and SFDVKD. The germline V and J ends were trimmed by 2 bases and 5 bases, with 16 bases remaining between them. CDR3 length: 16 amino acids. CDR3 in DNA: TGTGCCACCAGTGATTCGGTTCCAGGGAAATTAGATACGCAGTATTTT. Encoded protein: CATSDSVPGKLDTQYF.

Only a few counts were recorded for this clonotype. This chain connects TRBV15 to TRBJ2-2; D perhaps matches TRBD1 (5 bases). This CDR3 spans 16 amino acids. Trimming pared 3 bases from V and 4 bases from J, leaving 15 bases between. Per the germline V gene, CDR1 is LNHNV and CDR2 is YYDKDF (reference sequence). CDR3 loop: CATSSPAGYGTGELFF. CDR3 sequence (DNA): TGTGCCACCAGCAGCCCCGCAGGGTACGGCACCGGGGAGCTGTTTTTT. Full variable domain (missing parts from reference TRBV15 and TRBJ2-2): DAMVIQNPRYQVTQFGKPVTLSCSQTLNHNVMYWYQQKSSQAPKLLFHYYDKDFNNEADTPDNFQSRRPNTSFCFLDIRSPGLGDTAMYLCATSSPAGYGTGELFFGEGSRLTVL.

V gene TRBV7-2 combines with J gene TRBJ2-5; maybe TRBD1 (6 bases). Trimming took off 5 bases at V and 5 bases at J, with 12 bases between the two ends. Germline CDR1 SGHTA, CDR2 FQGNSA. The CDR3 is made up of 13 amino acids. The CDR3 here is CASSQGILETQYF. The CDR3, as DNA: TGTGCCAGCAGCCAGGGGATTTTGGAGACCCAGTACTTC.

The rearrangement uses TRBV7-2 and TRBJ1-1; D might be TRBD1 (5 bases). This CDR3 is built from 14 residues. CDR1 is SGHTA and CDR2 is FQGNSA in the germline V gene. V dropped 3 bases and J dropped 1 base, with 9 bases sitting between them. The chain's CDR3 is CASSFRVGNTEAFF. CDR3 bases: TGTGCCAGCAGCTTCAGGGTTGGGAACACTGAAGCTTTCTTT.